This TCR beta chain was profiled in a study of identical twins. The CDR3 length is 14 residues. CDR1 SGHTA and CDR2 FQGNSA come from the germline V gene. This clonotype appeared a few times. At one end, the junction sequence differs from germline, possibly due to a read error. TCRdb re-called the 5' RACE reads through MiXCR, storing one row per CDR3 protein. Of 250,000 or so distinct CDR3 sequences in the sample, about 8% were seen once. The same specimen was also included in a second study, on yellow fever vaccine responses in identical twins.

The rearrangement links TRBV7-2 to TRBJ2-7, with no clear D. The TCR sequence derives from a woman younger than 35 in good health. Material for sequencing was CD8+ T cells sorted from blood. Here the CDR3 reads CASSLSTLYIRSTF. DNA of the CDR3: TGTGCCAGCAGCTTAAGTACTCTCTATATTCGTAGCACCTTC. Drawing the rest from reference TRBV7-2 and TRBJ2-7, the complete variable domain is GAGVSQSPSNKVTEKGKDVELRCDPISGHTALYWYRQSLGQGLEFLIYFQGNSAPDKSGLPSDRFSAERTGGSVSTLTIQRTQQEDSAVYLCASSLSTLYIRSTFGPGTRLTVT.